A single sample gave rise to the 2 T cell receptor beta chains below, sequenced in a study of cytomegalovirus exposure and HLA in healthy donors. Primers for the PCR totalled 60 Vbeta and 13 Jbeta. Generated by immunoSEQ multiplex PCR, the TCRdb table keeps only in-frame clones and is missing some. Of around 100,000 clones listed, more than 75% are singletons. Source material: PBMCs. The receptors originated from a woman aged 45 to 65 in good health and CMV-seropositive.

The J gene is TRBJ2-7, the V gene TRBV9, with 10 nucleotides matching TRBD1. This CDR3 has 15 amino acids. CDR1 SGDLS and CDR2 YYNGEE come from the germline V gene. With V trimmed by 0 bases and J by 4 bases, 4 bases remained unmatched. The CDR3 loop is CASSVEPGQGYEQYF. As DNA, the CDR3 is TGTGCCAGCAGCGTAGAACCGGGACAGGGGTACGAGCAGTACTTC.

Worth noting for this clone: The same CDR3 also results from other DNA sequences found in this sample. The V call is TRBV5-1, the J call TRBJ1-2; D possibly corresponds to TRBD1 (5 bases). Germline CDR1 reads SGHRS; CDR2 reads YFSETQ. The CDR3 consists of 12 residues. V was pared by 2 bases and J by 4 bases, with 6 bases between. The CDR3 region has the DNA TGCGCCAGCAGCTTAAGGGGCTATGGCTACACCTTC. Protein product: CASSLRGYGYTF.